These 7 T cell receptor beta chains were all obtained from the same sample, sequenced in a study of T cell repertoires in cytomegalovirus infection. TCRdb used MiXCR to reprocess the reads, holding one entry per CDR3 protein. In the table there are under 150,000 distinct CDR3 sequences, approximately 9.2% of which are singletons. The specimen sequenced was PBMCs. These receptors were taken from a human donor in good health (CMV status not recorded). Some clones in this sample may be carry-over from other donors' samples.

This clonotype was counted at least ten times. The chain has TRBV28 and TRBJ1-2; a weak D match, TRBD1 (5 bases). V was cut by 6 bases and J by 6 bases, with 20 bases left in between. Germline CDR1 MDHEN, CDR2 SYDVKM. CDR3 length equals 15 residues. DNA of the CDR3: TGTGCCAGCAGCCCAACAACGCAGGGAGGCCATGGCTACACCTTC. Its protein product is CASSPTTQGGHGYTF.

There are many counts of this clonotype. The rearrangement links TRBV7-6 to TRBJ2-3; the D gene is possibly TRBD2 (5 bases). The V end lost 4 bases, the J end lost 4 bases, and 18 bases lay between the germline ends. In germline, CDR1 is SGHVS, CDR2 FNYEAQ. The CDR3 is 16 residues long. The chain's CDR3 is CASSSYTGLDADTQYF. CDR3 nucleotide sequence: TGTGCCAGCAGCTCCTACACGGGGTTGGACGCAGATACGCAGTATTTT.

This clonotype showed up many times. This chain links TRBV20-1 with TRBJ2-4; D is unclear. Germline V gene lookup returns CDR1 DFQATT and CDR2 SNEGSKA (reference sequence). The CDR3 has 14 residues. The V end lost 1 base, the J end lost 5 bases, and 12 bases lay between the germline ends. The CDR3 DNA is TGCAGTGCTAGAGGGGGTAACATGGAAAACATTCAGTACTTC. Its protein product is CSARGGNMENIQYF.

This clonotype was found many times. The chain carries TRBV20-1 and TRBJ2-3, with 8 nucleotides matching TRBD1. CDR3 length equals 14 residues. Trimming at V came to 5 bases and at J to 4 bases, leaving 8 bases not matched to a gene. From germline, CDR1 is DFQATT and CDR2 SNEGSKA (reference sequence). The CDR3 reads CSAHRTGIADTQYF. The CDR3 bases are TGCAGTGCTCACCGGACAGGGATCGCAGATACGCAGTATTTT.

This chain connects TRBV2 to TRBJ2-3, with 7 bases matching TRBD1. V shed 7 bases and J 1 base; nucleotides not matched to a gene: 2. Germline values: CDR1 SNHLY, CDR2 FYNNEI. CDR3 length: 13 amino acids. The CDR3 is CASNDRGTDTQYF. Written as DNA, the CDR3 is TGTGCCAGCAATGACAGGGGCACAGATACGCAGTATTTT.

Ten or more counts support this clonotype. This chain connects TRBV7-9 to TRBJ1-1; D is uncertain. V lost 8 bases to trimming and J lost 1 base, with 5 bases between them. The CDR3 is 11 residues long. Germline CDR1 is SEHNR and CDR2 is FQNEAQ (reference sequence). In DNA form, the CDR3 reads TGTGCCAGCGTTACGAACACTGAAGCTTTCTTT. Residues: CASVTNTEAFF.

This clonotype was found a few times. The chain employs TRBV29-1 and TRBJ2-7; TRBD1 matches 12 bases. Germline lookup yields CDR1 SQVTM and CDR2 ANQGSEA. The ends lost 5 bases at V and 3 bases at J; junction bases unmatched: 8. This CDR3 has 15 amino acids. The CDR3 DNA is TGCAGCGTTTCCCTGGGACAGGGGGCGTACTACGAGCAGTACTTC. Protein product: CSVSLGQGAYYEQYF.